The following is a T cell receptor beta chain sequence with its context. The target antigen is unknown. CDR1 MNHEY and CDR2 SVGEGT come from the germline V gene. CDR3 length: 13 residues. A CD45RO-CCR7+CD27+CD95- profile was what naive CD8+ T cells displayed. The sample comes from a study of CXCR3-negative and CXCR3-positive naive CD8 T cells. Study results and caveats: Compared with CXCR3-negative naive cells, CXCR3-positive naive cells showed more hydrophobic TRB CDR3s.

The libraries of TRB cDNA were prepared using 5' RACE with UMI labels. Using the 5' RACE reads, TCRdb records one entry per CDR3 protein without DNA. The repertoire shows 100,000 or so distinct CDR3 sequences; the top ten hold less than 0.4%. The material sequenced was naive CXCR3+ CD8+ T cells from blood. Subset given: CD45RO-CCR7+CD27+CD95- naive CD8+ T cells expressing CXCR3 (TNR3+). The rearrangement joins TRBV6-2 or TRBV6-3 to TRBJ2-3. The sequence was obtained from a human donor in good health. Some clones in this sample may be carry-over from other donors' samples. The CDR3 region is CASSLTSTDTQYF.